This passage covers 29 T cell receptor beta chains from one sample sequenced in a study of blood T cells in healthy people across ages. Next came a second PCR, run for about 7 to 12 cycles, which used a sample-barcoded 5' primer along with a J-beta primer mix. TCRdb used MiXCR to reprocess the 5' RACE reads, holding one entry per CDR3 protein. The sample has 710,000 or so distinct CDR3 sequences, about 30% seen once. Source material: blood. These receptors came from a woman older than 75 in good health.

This chain links TRBV10-3 with TRBJ2-7, with D tentatively TRBD1 (5 bases). There are 18 residues in the CDR3. V shed 6 bases and J shed 9 bases, with 33 bases lying between them. Germline lookup yields CDR1 ENHRY and CDR2 SYGVKD. The CDR3 here is CAIRYDSFRPEGTDAQYF. The CDR3 region has the DNA TGTGCCATCAGATACGACAGTTTCAGGCCCGAAGGCACAGATGCGCAGTACTTC.

This clonotype has ten or more counts. The chain combines TRBV25-1 with TRBJ2-5, with 8 nucleotides matching TRBD1. The CDR3 spans 15 residues. Germline CDR1 and CDR2: MGHDK and SYGVNS. The ends lost 3 bases at V and 2 bases at J; junction bases unmatched: 5. CDR3 in DNA: TGTGCCAGCAGTGACCCCAGGGGGCTTCAAGAGACCCAGTACTTC. It encodes CASSDPRGLQETQYF.

On this clonotype: A much larger clone sits a single nucleotide away, making a read error possible. The J gene is TRBJ2-4, the V gene TRBV2; D might be TRBD1 or TRBD2, each matching 7 bases. The end of the DNA is better explained by TRBJ2-7, so the J call may be wrong. This CDR3 is built from 14 residues. The germline CDR1 and CDR2 sequences are SNHLY and FYNNEI. CDR3 DNA sequence: TGTGCCAGCAGTCCAGTCAGGGGGGGCTACGAGCAGTACTTC. This encodes CASSPVRGGYEQYF.

This chain uses TRBV28 with TRBJ2-5, with D perhaps matching TRBD2 (5 bases). The CDR3 length is 16 residues. V was pared by 1 base and J by 0 bases, with 12 bases between. Germline CDR1 MDHEN, CDR2 SYDVKM. The CDR3 loop is CASSLLGRGYQETQYF. CDR3 sequence (DNA): TGTGCCAGCAGTTTATTGGGCCGGGGATACCAAGAGACCCAGTACTTC.

The chain links TRBV24-1 to TRBJ2-1; 7 bases match TRBD1. This CDR3 comprises 16 residues. CDR1 is KGHDR and CDR2 is SFDVKD in the germline V gene. J gave up 5 bases and V 3 bases, and 9 bases lay outside the gene matches. The CDR3 loop reads CATSDEARTGDNEQFF. The CDR3 nucleotides are TGTGCCACCAGTGATGAAGCCCGAACAGGGGACAATGAGCAGTTCTTC.

With regard to this clonotype: This may be a read error, as it is one base from a much larger clone. The conserved phenylalanine or tryptophan is not found at the CDR3 terminus, so this likely reflects a read error. The chain uses TRBV9 and TRBJ2-1, with 7 bases matching TRBD2. The CDR3 extends over 14 amino acids. Per the germline V gene, CDR1 is SGDLS and CDR2 is YYNGEE. With 4 bases clipped from V and 6 bases from J, the junction kept 7 bases outside the gene matches. The CDR3 DNA reads TGTGCCAGCAGCCTAGCGGCTTTTAGCAATGAGCAGTTCGTC. This translates into CASSLAAFSNEQFV.

At least ten counts were recorded for this clonotype. Relative to the germline gene, one junction end is altered; a read error may explain this. V is TRBV7-3 and J is TRBJ2-6, with 7 positions matching TRBD1. Germline CDR1 reads SGHTA; CDR2 reads FQGTGA. The CDR3 totals 19 residues. CDR3 in DNA: TGTGCCAGCAGCCTAACGGCCGGGACAGCCTTCTCTGGGGCCAACGTCCTGACTTTC. Translated: CASSLTAGTAFSGANVLTF. The variable domain in full, with the rest retrieved from reference TRBV7-3 and TRBJ2-6, is GAGVSQTPSNKVTEKGKYVELRCDPISGHTALYWYRQSLGQGPEFLIYFQGTGAADDSGLPNDRFFAVRPEGSVSTLKIQRTERGDSAVYLCASSLTAGTAFSGANVLTFGAGSRLTVL.

This clonotype was recorded at least ten times. The chain couples TRBV30 to TRBJ1-6, with D possibly TRBD1 on 6 matching bases. The CDR3 extends over 16 amino acids. Between the trimmed V and J ends, which lost 1 base and 9 bases, there was a span of 19 bases. Germline values: CDR1 GTSNPN, CDR2 SVGIG (reference sequence). The CDR3 protein is CAWSDLLGGQISPLHF. The CDR3 coding sequence is TGTGCCTGGAGTGACCTCCTCGGGGGACAAATTTCACCCCTCCACTTT. The complete variable domain, with remaining parts taken from reference TRBV30 and TRBJ1-6, reads SQTIHQWPATLVQPVGSPLSLECTVEGTSNPNLYWYRQAAGRGLQLLFYSVGIGQISSEVPQNLSASRPQDRQFILSSKKLLLSDSGFYLCAWSDLLGGQISPLHFGNGTRLTVT.

Points on this clonotype: A read error may be the cause here, since a much bigger clone is one base away. The chain combines TRBV6-5 with TRBJ1-2; D unclear. The CDR3 consists of 14 residues. Germline lookup yields CDR1 MNHEY and CDR2 SVGAGI. CDR3 protein: CASRYSGKQNGYTF. CDR3 DNA: TGTGCCAGCAGGTACTCTGGTAAACAAAATGGCTACACCTTC.

The J gene is TRBJ1-6, the V gene TRBV20-1; D unclear. Per the germline V gene, CDR1 is DFQATT and CDR2 is SNEGSKA (reference sequence). The germline V and J ends were trimmed by 6 bases and 3 bases, with 9 bases remaining between them. This CDR3 comprises 13 residues. The CDR3 bases are TGCAGTGCCAGGATTTACTATAATTCACCCCTCCACTTT. Its translation: CSARIYYNSPLHF.

The chain links TRBV7-2 to TRBJ2-2; 11 bases are a match to TRBD2. V was clipped by 1 base and J by 6 bases; unmatched bases: 10. The CDR3 loop spans 18 amino acids. Germline V CDR1 and CDR2: SGHTA, FQGNSA. CDR3 protein: CASSLGIAGGPGAGELFF. In DNA form, the CDR3 reads TGTGCCAGCAGCTTAGGGATAGCGGGGGGGCCAGGCGCCGGGGAGCTGTTTTTT.

Only a few counts were recorded for this clonotype. The rearrangement uses TRBV20-1 and TRBJ2-1; 8 bases line up with TRBD2. The J segment lost 12 bases and the V segment lost 5 bases, leaving 18 bases of the junction unmatched. The length of the CDR3 is 15 residues. CDR1 is DFQATT, CDR2 SNEGSKA, per germline (reference sequence). CDR3: CSAGGRGLGGEGQFF. The CDR3 coding sequence is TGCAGTGCTGGGGGCCGGGGACTAGGGGGGGAAGGGCAGTTCTTC.

The chain joins TRBV27 to TRBJ1-3; D uncertain. The CDR3 totals 15 residues. CDR1 and CDR2 from the germline V gene are MNHEY and SMNVEV (reference sequence). The V and J ends lost 5 bases and 0 bases respectively, with 11 bases between them. The DNA of the CDR3 is TGTGCCAGCAGTCAGGACCTAAGCTCTGGAAACACCATATATTTT. This sequence encodes CASSQDLSSGNTIYF.

This clonotype has just a few counts. The chain links TRBV4-1 to TRBJ2-5, with no clear D. V was shortened by 4 bases and J by 0 bases, with 12 bases between the two germline ends. The germline V gene encodes CDR1 MGHRA and CDR2 YSYEKL. The CDR3 extends over 15 amino acids. CDR3 DNA: TGCGCCAGCAGCCCGTTGGTGGTGAACCAAGAGACCCAGTACTTC. It specifies CASSPLVVNQETQYF.

This clonotype was found many times. The chain employs TRBV4-2 and TRBJ2-3; 7 bases line up with TRBD1. The CDR3 extends over 17 amino acids. Germline V gives CDR1 LGHNA, CDR2 YNFKEQ. Trimming at V came to 0 bases and at J to 5 bases, leaving 11 bases not matched to a gene. The CDR3 DNA reads as TGTGCCAGCAGCCAAGATTATGAGGGGGCTGGTGGAGATACGCAGTATTTT. It codes for CASSQDYEGAGGDTQYF.

Note on this clonotype: A much larger clone differs by one base, so this may be a read error. V gene TRBV5-1 combines with J gene TRBJ2-1, with a possible D match to TRBD2 (5 bases). The assigned J gene may be wrong: the sequence end matches TRBJ2-7 better. The CDR3 length is 15 residues. CDR1 is SGHRS and CDR2 is YFSETQ in the germline V gene. The CDR3 sequence: CASRSGNEPYNEQYF. CDR3 DNA: TGCGCCAGCAGATCGGGGAATGAACCCTACAATGAGCAGTACTTC.

The chain recombines TRBV6-5 with TRBJ1-2; D may be TRBD1 (5 bases). Trimming removed 7 bases from V and 6 bases from J, with 21 bases in between. The germline V gene has CDR1 MNHEY and CDR2 SVGAGI. The CDR3 sequence is 15 residues long. The CDR3 loop is CASNPGLWDRNGYTF. CDR3 bases: TGTGCCAGCAACCCGGGACTTTGGGATCGGAATGGCTACACCTTC.

This chain uses TRBV28 with TRBJ1-1; 7 bases are shared with TRBD1. CDR1 is MDHEN, CDR2 SYDVKM, per germline. CDR3 length: 14 residues. J gave up 4 bases and V 6 bases, and 8 bases lay outside the gene matches. CDR3 sequence reads: CASRVPGGSTEAFF. In DNA form, the CDR3 reads TGTGCCAGCAGGGTCCCAGGGGGGAGCACTGAAGCTTTCTTT. The variable domain in full, with the rest retrieved from reference TRBV28 and TRBJ1-1, is DVKVTQSSRYLVKRTGEKVFLECVQDMDHENMFWYRQDPGLGLRLIYFSYDVKMKEKGDIPEGYSVSREKKERFSLILESASTNQTSMYLCASRVPGGSTEAFFGQGTRLTVV.

Comments on this clonotype: Because it lacks the conserved phenylalanine or tryptophan at the end, this CDR3 is likely a read error. No DNA is shown, since the ends of the CDR3 on it are uncertain; the CDR3 is the one TCRdb lists. This rearrangement joins TRBV27 to TRBJ2-1; the D call of TRBD1 is as the table states it, not checked on the DNA. 17 amino acids form the CDR3, both terminal residues included. Germline V gene sequence: CDR1 MNHEY, CDR2 SMNVEV (reference sequence). The chain's CDR3 is CASSPPPGQSYGYTFGS.

This clonotype was recorded at least ten times. The CDR3 nucleotides are TGTGCCAGCAGCGCGGTCAGGGCTGGCGAGCAGTACTTC. This sequence encodes CASSAVRAGEQYF. The chain uses TRBV9 and TRBJ2-7; a possible D gene is TRBD1 (5 bases). V was trimmed by 3 bases and J by 6 bases, leaving 13 bases between them. The CDR3 totals 13 residues. Germline V gives CDR1 SGDLS, CDR2 YYNGEE.

This clonotype came up many times. V gene TRBV20-1 combines with J gene TRBJ2-1; 10 nucleotides agree with TRBD2. The junction had 14 bases not matched to a gene; V was cut back by 6 bases and J by 6 bases. The CDR3 spans 16 residues. Germline CDR1 reads DFQATT; CDR2 reads SNEGSKA (reference sequence). CDR3 region: CSAIAGGQGLINEQFF. The CDR3, as DNA: TGCAGTGCCATAGCGGGGGGCCAGGGGTTAATCAATGAGCAGTTCTTC.

There are a few counts of this clonotype. This may be a read error, as it is one base from a much larger clone. The gene calls are TRBV24-1 and TRBJ2-1; D not resolved. V was shortened by 0 bases and J by 7 bases, with 3 bases between the two germline ends. Germline V gene sequence: CDR1 KGHDR, CDR2 SFDVKD. This CDR3 is 12 amino acids long. CDR3 DNA: TGTGCCACCAGTGATTTGTGGAATGAGCAGTTCTTC. It codes for CATSDLWNEQFF.

A word on this clonotype: This clone may be a read error of a much larger clone one base away. This rearrangement joins TRBV4-1 to TRBJ2-1, with 9 bases fitting TRBD1. J lost 10 bases, V lost 1 base, and 8 bases had no gene match. Germline CDR1 reads MGHRA; CDR2 reads YSYEKL. This CDR3 has 15 amino acids. CDR3 coding DNA: TGCGCCAGCAGCCAAGGACAGGGGGTCTCCTACGAGCAGTTCTTC. The encoded protein is CASSQGQGVSYEQFF.

This clonotype was counted at least ten times. The chain combines TRBV20-1 with TRBJ2-7; D is possibly TRBD2 (5 bases). This CDR3 is 13 amino acids long. Per germline, CDR1 DFQATT and CDR2 SNEGSKA (reference sequence). V dropped 7 bases and J dropped 0 bases, with 13 bases sitting between them. This chain's CDR3 is CSVPRAVSYEQYF. CDR3 nucleotides: TGCAGTGTCCCGCGGGCGGTCTCCTACGAGCAGTACTTC.

This clonotype was seen many times. The chain is built from TRBV20-1 and TRBJ2-7; 8 nucleotides match TRBD1. The V and J ends lost 6 bases and 2 bases, in that order; junction bases with no gene match: 9. The CDR3 contains 14 residues. Germline CDR1 and CDR2: DFQATT and SNEGSKA (reference sequence). CDR3 sequence (DNA): TGCAGTGCAGACGGACAGGGACCGACCTACGAGCAGTACTTC. Protein sequence: CSADGQGPTYEQYF.

This clonotype has more than one count but fewer than ten. CDR3 residues: CASSFGIPGAYEQYF. CDR3 nucleotides: TGTGCCAGCAGTTTTGGGATTCCGGGGGCCTACGAGCAGTACTTC. This sequence joins TRBV28 and TRBJ2-7; D is possibly TRBD2 (6 bases). The V end was cut by 3 bases, the J end by 2 bases, with 14 bases between. CDR1 is MDHEN and CDR2 is SYDVKM in the germline V gene. There are 15 residues in the CDR3.

This clonotype was recorded many times. The rearrangement uses TRBV27 and TRBJ2-7, with D possibly TRBD2 on 5 matching bases. Trimming left V 6 bases short and J 2 bases short, with 11 bases between. The germline CDR1 and CDR2 sequences are MNHEY and SMNVEV (reference sequence). The CDR3 length is 13 residues. The CDR3 DNA follows: TGTGCCAGCAGGGAGGATCCTACCTACGAGCAGTACTTC. Residues: CASREDPTYEQYF.

This clonotype has ten or more counts. This sequence joins TRBV14 and TRBJ2-1; D might be TRBD1 (6 bases). CDR1 and CDR2 from the germline V gene are SGHDN and FVKESK. V dropped 5 bases and J dropped 4 bases, with 18 bases sitting between them. The CDR3 is 16 amino acids. The CDR3 loop is CASSRIRTANYNEQFF. The CDR3 DNA reads as TGTGCCAGCAGCAGGATCAGGACAGCGAATTACAATGAGCAGTTCTTC.

V and J are TRBV20-1 and TRBJ2-7; D possibly corresponds to TRBD1 (6 bases). From germline, CDR1 is DFQATT and CDR2 SNEGSKA (reference sequence). Trimming shortened V by 6 bases and J by 9 bases, and 18 bases separated the two germline ends. This CDR3 spans 12 amino acids. The DNA for the CDR3 is TGCAGTGCACTGGACAGCCCCGAGGGGCAGTACTTC. Its translation: CSALDSPEGQYF.